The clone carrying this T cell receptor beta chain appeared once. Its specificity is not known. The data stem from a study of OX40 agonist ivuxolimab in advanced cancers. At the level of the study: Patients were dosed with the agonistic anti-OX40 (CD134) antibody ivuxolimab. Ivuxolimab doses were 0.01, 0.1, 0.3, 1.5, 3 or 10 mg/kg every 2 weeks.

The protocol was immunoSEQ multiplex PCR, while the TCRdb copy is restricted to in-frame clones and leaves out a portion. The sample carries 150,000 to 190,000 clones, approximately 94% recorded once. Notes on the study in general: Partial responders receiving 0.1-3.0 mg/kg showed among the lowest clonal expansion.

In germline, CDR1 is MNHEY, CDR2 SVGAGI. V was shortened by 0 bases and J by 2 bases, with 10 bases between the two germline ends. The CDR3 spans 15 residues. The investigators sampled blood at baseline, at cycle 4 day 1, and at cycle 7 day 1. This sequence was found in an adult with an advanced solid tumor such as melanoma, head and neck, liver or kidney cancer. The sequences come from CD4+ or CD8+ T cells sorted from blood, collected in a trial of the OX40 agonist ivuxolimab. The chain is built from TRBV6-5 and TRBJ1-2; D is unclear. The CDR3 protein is CASSYSLGGNYGYTF. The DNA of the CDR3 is TGTGCCAGCAGTTACTCTCTCGGCGGAAACTATGGCTACACCTTC.